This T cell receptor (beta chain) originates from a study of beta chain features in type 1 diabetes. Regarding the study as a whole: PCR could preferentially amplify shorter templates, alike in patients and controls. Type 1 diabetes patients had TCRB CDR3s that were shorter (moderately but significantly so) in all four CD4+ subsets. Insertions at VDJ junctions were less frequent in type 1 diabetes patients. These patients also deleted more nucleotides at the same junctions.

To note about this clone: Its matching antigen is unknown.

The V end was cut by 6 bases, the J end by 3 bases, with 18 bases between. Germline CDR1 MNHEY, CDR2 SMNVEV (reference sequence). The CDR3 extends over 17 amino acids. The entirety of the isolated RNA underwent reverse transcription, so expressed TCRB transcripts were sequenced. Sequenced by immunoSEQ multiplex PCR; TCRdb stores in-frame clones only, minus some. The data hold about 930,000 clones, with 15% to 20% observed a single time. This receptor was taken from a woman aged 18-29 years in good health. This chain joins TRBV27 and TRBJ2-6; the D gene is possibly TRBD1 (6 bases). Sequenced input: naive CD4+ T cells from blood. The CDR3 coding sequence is TGTGCCAGCAGCCGACCCACACAGGGTTATGGGGCCAACGTCCTGACTTTC. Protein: CASSRPTQGYGANVLTF.